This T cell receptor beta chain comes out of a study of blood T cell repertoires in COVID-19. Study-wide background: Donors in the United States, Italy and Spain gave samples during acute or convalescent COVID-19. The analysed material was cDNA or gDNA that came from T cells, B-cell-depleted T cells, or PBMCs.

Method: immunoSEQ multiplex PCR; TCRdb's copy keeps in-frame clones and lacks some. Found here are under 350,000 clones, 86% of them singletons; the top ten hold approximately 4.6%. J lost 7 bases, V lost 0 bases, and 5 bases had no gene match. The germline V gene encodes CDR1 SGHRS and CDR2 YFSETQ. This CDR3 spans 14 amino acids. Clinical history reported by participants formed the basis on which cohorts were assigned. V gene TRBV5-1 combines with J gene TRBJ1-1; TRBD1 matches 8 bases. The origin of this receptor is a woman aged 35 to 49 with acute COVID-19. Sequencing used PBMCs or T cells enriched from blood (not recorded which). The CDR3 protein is CASSLEGQDLEAFF. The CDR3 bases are TGCGCCAGCAGCTTGGAGGGACAGGACCTTGAAGCTTTCTTT.